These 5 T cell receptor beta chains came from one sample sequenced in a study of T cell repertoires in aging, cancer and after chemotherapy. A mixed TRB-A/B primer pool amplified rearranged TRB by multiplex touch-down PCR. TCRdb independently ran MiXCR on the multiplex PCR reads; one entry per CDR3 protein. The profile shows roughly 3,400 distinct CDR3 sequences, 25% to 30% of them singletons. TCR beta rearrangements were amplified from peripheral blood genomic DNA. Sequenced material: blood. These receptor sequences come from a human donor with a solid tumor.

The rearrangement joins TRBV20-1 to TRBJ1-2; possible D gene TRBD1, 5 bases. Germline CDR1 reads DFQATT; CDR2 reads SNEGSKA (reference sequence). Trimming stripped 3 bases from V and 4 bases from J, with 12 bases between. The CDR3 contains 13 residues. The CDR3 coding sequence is TGCAGTGCTAGTCTAGGGGCGGGCTATGGCTACACCTTC. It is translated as CSASLGAGYGYTF.

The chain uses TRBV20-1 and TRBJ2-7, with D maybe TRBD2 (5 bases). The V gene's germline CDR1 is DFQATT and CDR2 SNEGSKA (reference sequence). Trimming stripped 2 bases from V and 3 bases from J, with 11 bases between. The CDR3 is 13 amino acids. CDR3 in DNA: TGCAGTGCTAGACTAGGACTGAGCTACGAGCAGTACTTC. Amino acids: CSARLGLSYEQYF.

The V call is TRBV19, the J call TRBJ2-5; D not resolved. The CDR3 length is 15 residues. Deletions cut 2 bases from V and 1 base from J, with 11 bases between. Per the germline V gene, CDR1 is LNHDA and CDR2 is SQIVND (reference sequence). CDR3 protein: CASSINAVTQETQYF. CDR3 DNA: TGTGCCAGTAGTATAAATGCGGTCACCCAAGAGACCCAGTACTTC.

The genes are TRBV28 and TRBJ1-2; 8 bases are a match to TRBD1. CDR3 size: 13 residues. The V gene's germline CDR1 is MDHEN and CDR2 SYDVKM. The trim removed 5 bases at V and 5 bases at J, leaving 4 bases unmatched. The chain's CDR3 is CASSETGDYGYTF. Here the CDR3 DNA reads TGTGCCAGCAGTGAGACAGGGGATTATGGCTACACCTTC.

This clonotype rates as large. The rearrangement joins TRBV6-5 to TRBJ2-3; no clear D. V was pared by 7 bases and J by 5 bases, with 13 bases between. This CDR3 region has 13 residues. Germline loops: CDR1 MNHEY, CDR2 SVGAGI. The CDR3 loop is CASKNWVGDTQYF. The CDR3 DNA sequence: TGTGCCAGCAAAAACTGGGTTGGAGATACGCAGTATTTT.